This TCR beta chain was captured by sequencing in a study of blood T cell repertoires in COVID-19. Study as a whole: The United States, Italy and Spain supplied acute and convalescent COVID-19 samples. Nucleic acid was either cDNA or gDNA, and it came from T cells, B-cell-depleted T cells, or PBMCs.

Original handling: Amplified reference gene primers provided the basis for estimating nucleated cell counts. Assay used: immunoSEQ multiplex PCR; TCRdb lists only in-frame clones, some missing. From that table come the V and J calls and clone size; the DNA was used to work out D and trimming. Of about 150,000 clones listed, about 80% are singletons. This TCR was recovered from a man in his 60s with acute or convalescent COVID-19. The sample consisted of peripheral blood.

CDR3 amino acids: CASSATGTRDEQYF. DNA of the CDR3: TGTGCCAGCAGCGCCACCGGGACTAGAGACGAGCAGTACTTC. The rearrangement links TRBV9 to TRBJ2-7, with 8 bases aligning to TRBD2. Germline assignment: CDR1 SGDLS and CDR2 YYNGEE. The V gene end was trimmed by 3 bases and the J gene end by 5 bases; junction bases not matched to a gene: 7. The CDR3 loop spans 14 amino acids. The full variable domain, in which reference TRBV9 and TRBJ2-7 provide the parts outside the CDR3, is DSGVTQTPKHLITATGQRVTLRCSPRSGDLSVYWYQQSLDQGLQFLIQYYNGEERAKGNILERFSAQQFPDLHSELNLSSLELGDSALYFCASSATGTRDEQYFGPGTRLTVT.